This is a list of T cell receptor beta chains from one sample in a study of T cells in narcolepsy. Using immunoSEQ multiplex PCR, the repertoire was profiled, and TCRdb retains in-frame clones only, with some absent. Found here are 25,000 to 30,000 clones, 87% of them singletons; the top ten hold about 0.9%. Material for sequencing was memory (CD45RA-) CD4+ T cells from blood. These receptors were taken from a human donor in good health. The CDR3 runs from the conserved cysteine through the conserved F or W. Each record gives: D gene, V gene, clone size, J gene, CDR3 DNA, CDR3 protein. D genes are given only for firm matches. For some rows the clone size is stated as once, few or many, or as a class when expanded; others skip it.

d_call: .
v_call: TRBV10-3
clone_size: .
j_call: TRBJ2-7
cdr3_nt: TGTGCCATCCGGGGGCCCGAGACAGGGCTTTACGAGCAGTACTTC
cdr3_aa: CAIRGPETGLYEQYF

d_call: TRBD1
v_call: TRBV29-1
clone_size: .
j_call: TRBJ1-1
cdr3_nt: TGCAGCGTTGAAGGCTCCGGGACAGGGGACACTGAAGCTTTCTTT
cdr3_aa: CSVEGSGTGDTEAFF

d_call: .
v_call: TRBV19
clone_size: .
j_call: TRBJ1-6
cdr3_nt: TGTGCCAGTAGTCTACGGACAGATAATTCACCCCTCCACTTT
cdr3_aa: CASSLRTDNSPLHF

d_call: .
v_call: TRBV6-1
clone_size: .
j_call: TRBJ1-3
cdr3_nt: TGTGCCAGCAGTGTCTCAATAAACGACGGACTCTCTAGAAACACCATATATTTT
cdr3_aa: CASSVSINDGLSRNTIYF

d_call: .
v_call: TRBV28
clone_size: .
j_call: TRBJ2-1
cdr3_nt: TGTGCCAGCAGGCATCCACTAGCCAATGAGCAGTTCTTC
cdr3_aa: CASRHPLANEQFF

d_call: .
v_call: TRBV19
clone_size: .
j_call: TRBJ1-5
cdr3_nt: TGTGCCAGTAGTACACAACCGAGTAATCAGCCCCAGCATTTT
cdr3_aa: CASSTQPSNQPQHF

d_call: TRBD1
v_call: TRBV7-8
clone_size: .
j_call: TRBJ1-5
cdr3_nt: TGTGCCAGCAGCCCGGGCACGGGACAGGGGCGCAATCAGCCCCAGCATTTT
cdr3_aa: CASSPGTGQGRNQPQHF

d_call: .
v_call: TRBV10-2
clone_size: few
j_call: TRBJ1-4
cdr3_nt: TGCGCCAGCAGGGACGGGACGGCTAATGAAAAACTGTTTTTT
cdr3_aa: CASRDGTANEKLFF

d_call: .
v_call: TRBV14
clone_size: .
j_call: TRBJ1-5
cdr3_nt: TGTGCCAGCAGCCAAAGGGGTAATCAGCCCCAGCATTTT
cdr3_aa: CASSQRGNQPQHF

d_call: .
v_call: TRBV5-4
clone_size: few
j_call: TRBJ1-2
cdr3_nt: TGTGCCAGCAGCTTGACGTCCGTTGGTGGCTACACCTTC
cdr3_aa: CASSLTSVGGYTF

d_call: TRBD2
v_call: TRBV7-2
clone_size: .
j_call: TRBJ2-5
cdr3_nt: TGTGCCAGCAGCCCTCGCGGCGGGGGAGGAGAGACCCAGTACTTC
cdr3_aa: CASSPRGGGGETQYF

d_call: TRBD1
v_call: TRBV27
clone_size: .
j_call: TRBJ1-1
cdr3_nt: TGTGCCAGCAGTCCCGGGACAGTGTCGGCTGAAGCTTTCTTT
cdr3_aa: CASSPGTVSAEAFF

d_call: TRBD2
v_call: TRBV5-1
clone_size: .
j_call: TRBJ2-7
cdr3_nt: TGCGCCAGCAGCTTGGGGGCTAGCGGGAGGTTAGGCGAGCAGTACTTC
cdr3_aa: CASSLGASGRLGEQYF

d_call: TRBD1
v_call: TRBV30
clone_size: .
j_call: TRBJ1-2
cdr3_nt: TGTGCCTGGACCCCTAGGCCCAGGGGGTATGGCTACACCTTC
cdr3_aa: CAWTPRPRGYGYTF

d_call: .
v_call: TRBV21-1
clone_size: few
j_call: TRBJ1-1
cdr3_nt: TGTGCCAGCAGCAAAGCAGGAGCTTTCTTT
cdr3_aa: CASSKAGAFF

d_call: .
v_call: TRBV29-1
clone_size: once
j_call: TRBJ2-1
cdr3_nt: TGCAGCGTTACGGGGGATTCCCCGTACAATGAGCAGTTCTTC
cdr3_aa: CSVTGDSPYNEQFF

d_call: TRBD1
v_call: TRBV6-5
clone_size: .
j_call: TRBJ1-4
cdr3_nt: TGTGCCAGCAAGTTAGGGACAGTTGGTGAAAAACTGTTTTTT
cdr3_aa: CASKLGTVGEKLFF

d_call: .
v_call: TRBV28
clone_size: .
j_call: TRBJ2-2
cdr3_nt: TGTGCCAGCAGAGACGGACAGCTGAACACCGGGGAGCTGTTTTTT
cdr3_aa: CASRDGQLNTGELFF

d_call: TRBD1
v_call: TRBV27
clone_size: .
j_call: TRBJ1-6
cdr3_nt: TGTGCCAGCAGTTTTGAGTTAAGGGGGACAGGCGAATCACCCCTCCACTTT
cdr3_aa: CASSFELRGTGESPLHF

d_call: TRBD1
v_call: TRBV5-4
clone_size: .
j_call: TRBJ1-1
cdr3_nt: TGTGCCAGCAGCTTGGTCCAGGGGGGCAACACTGAAGCTTTCTTT
cdr3_aa: CASSLVQGGNTEAFF

d_call: TRBD1
v_call: TRBV19
clone_size: once
j_call: TRBJ1-1
cdr3_nt: TGTGCCAGTAGTAAATGGACAGGGGCGAGGAACACTGAAGCTTTCTTT
cdr3_aa: CASSKWTGARNTEAFF

d_call: .
v_call: TRBV7-8
clone_size: .
j_call: TRBJ1-6
cdr3_nt: TGTGCCAGCAGCTTAGTTTTCGCAGGAGCGTCCTATAATTCACCCCTCCACTTT
cdr3_aa: CASSLVFAGASYNSPLHF

d_call: .
v_call: TRBV6-6
clone_size: .
j_call: TRBJ1-1
cdr3_nt: TGTGCCAGCAGTCCCCGGGTCACTGAAGCTTTCTTT
cdr3_aa: CASSPRVTEAFF

d_call: TRBD1
v_call: TRBV2
clone_size: .
j_call: TRBJ1-5
cdr3_nt: TGTGCCAGCAGTTATAGTCTAGGACAGGGAGTGAGCAATCAGCCCCAGCATTTT
cdr3_aa: CASSYSLGQGVSNQPQHF

d_call: .
v_call: TRBV7-9
clone_size: .
j_call: TRBJ2-1
cdr3_nt: TGTGCCAGCAGCTTAGACGGAGGGCGGTACAATGAGCAGTTCTTC
cdr3_aa: CASSLDGGRYNEQFF

d_call: TRBD2
v_call: TRBV5-1
clone_size: few
j_call: TRBJ2-3
cdr3_nt: TGCGCCAGCAGCTTGGTGGCTAGCGGGGCCCCTGCGAATACGCAGTATTTT
cdr3_aa: CASSLVASGAPANTQYF

d_call: .
v_call: TRBV7-2
clone_size: .
j_call: TRBJ2-5
cdr3_nt: TGTGCCAGCAAGGTGGGATTGGAGACCCAGTACTTC
cdr3_aa: CASKVGLETQYF

d_call: .
v_call: TRBV5-4
clone_size: .
j_call: TRBJ1-6
cdr3_nt: TGTGCCAGCTCAGAGGGGGTCTGGAATTCACCCCTCCACTTT
cdr3_aa: CASSEGVWNSPLHF

d_call: .
v_call: TRBV19
clone_size: .
j_call: TRBJ1-6
cdr3_nt: TGTGCCAGTAGTGCCCCGGGACGGCTTAATTCACCCCTCCACTTT
cdr3_aa: CASSAPGRLNSPLHF

d_call: TRBD1
v_call: TRBV27
clone_size: .
j_call: TRBJ1-5
cdr3_nt: TGTGCCAGCAGTCCTTCAGGACAGGGCAATCAGCCCCAGCATTTT
cdr3_aa: CASSPSGQGNQPQHF

d_call: .
v_call: TRBV5-1
clone_size: few
j_call: TRBJ1-4
cdr3_nt: TGCGCCAGCAGCTTGACGGGGGGCGCCGAAAAACTGTTTTTT
cdr3_aa: CASSLTGGAEKLFF

d_call: .
v_call: TRBV15
clone_size: once
j_call: TRBJ1-5
cdr3_nt: TGTGCCACCAGCAGAGATATGGGGGGCGGACAGCCCCAGCATTTT
cdr3_aa: CATSRDMGGGQPQHF

d_call: .
v_call: TRBV5-1
clone_size: .
j_call: TRBJ2-2
cdr3_nt: TGCGCCAGCAGCGGCTTAGCGAACACCGGGGAGCTGTTTTTT
cdr3_aa: CASSGLANTGELFF

d_call: TRBD2
v_call: TRBV4-2
clone_size: .
j_call: TRBJ2-3
cdr3_nt: TGTGCCAGCAGCCAAGACCCCTGGGCGGGAGTGTTGGATACGCAGTATTTT
cdr3_aa: CASSQDPWAGVLDTQYF